The clone carrying this T cell receptor (beta chain) was seen once. The data were taken from a study of CD8 T cells in Susac syndrome. Study information: Intravenous immunoglobulin alone or corticosteroids were being given to patients with Susac syndrome at blood draw, unless they were therapy-naive.

A quantity of about 0.5 to 1 ug RNA underwent reverse transcription using random hexamers. MiXCR, applied by TCRdb to the immunoSEQ multiplex PCR reads, yields one record per CDR3 protein. The sample includes around 95,000 distinct CDR3 sequences, approximately 95% of them seen just once. Germline V gene lookup returns CDR1 SGHRS and CDR2 YFSETQ. V gave up 4 bases and J gave up 5 bases, with 15 bases separating them. The CDR3 consists of 14 residues. As judged by recently defined diagnostic criteria, patients with Susac syndrome had definite or probable disease. This TCR was recovered from a human donor with Susac syndrome. The sample taken for sequencing was CD8+ T cells from PBMCs. V and J are TRBV5-1 and TRBJ2-5, with a possible D match to TRBD1 (5 bases). CDR3 amino acids: CASSPDTPRETQYF. CDR3 DNA sequence: TGCGCCAGCAGCCCGGACACCCCGCGGGAGACCCAGTACTTC.